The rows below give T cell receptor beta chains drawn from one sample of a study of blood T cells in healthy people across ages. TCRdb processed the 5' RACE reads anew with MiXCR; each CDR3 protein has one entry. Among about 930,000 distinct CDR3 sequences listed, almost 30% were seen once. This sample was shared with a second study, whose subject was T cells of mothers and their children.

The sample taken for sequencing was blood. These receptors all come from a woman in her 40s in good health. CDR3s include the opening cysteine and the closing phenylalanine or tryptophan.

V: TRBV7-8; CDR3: CASSLMDGTYNEQFF
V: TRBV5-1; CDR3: CASSLDPGPADEQFF
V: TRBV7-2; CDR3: CASRDIGQGTDTQYF
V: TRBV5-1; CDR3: CASSRGDVDEQYF
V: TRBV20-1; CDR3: CSAGQGRNEQFF
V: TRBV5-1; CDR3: CASSLSLDSREKLFF
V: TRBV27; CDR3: CASSFRVGVQPQHF
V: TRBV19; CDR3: CASSPLLYGYTF
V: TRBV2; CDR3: CASTFGGGPQETQYF
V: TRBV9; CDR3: CASSPDGGITEAFF
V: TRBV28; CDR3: CASCPGYSYEQYF
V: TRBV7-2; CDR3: CASSLPEGRRLRGGYTF
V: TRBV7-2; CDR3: CASSLVGRGTYNEQFF
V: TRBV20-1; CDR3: CSARRVADTEAFF
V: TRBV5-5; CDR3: CASSFSGTSGGGSYNEQFF
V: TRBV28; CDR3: CASSPLIAGAYGYTF
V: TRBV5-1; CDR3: CASSGDIYNEQFF
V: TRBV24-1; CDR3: CATGMAGSTDTQYF